The clone carrying this T cell receptor (beta chain) appeared a few times. What it recognizes is unknown. This CDR3 has 15 amino acids. CDR1 MNHNS and CDR2 SASEGT come from the germline V gene. Trimming removed 8 bases at V and 0 bases at J, with 15 bases between. This record belongs to a study of identical twins. Template switching (which added a universal primer site) was used, and cDNA carried unique molecular identifiers. A single record per CDR3 protein comes from TCRdb applying MiXCR to the 5' RACE reads. The sample lists 1.5 million to 2 million distinct CDR3 sequences, less than 40% occurring once. Study observations and caveats: Rather than following the same donors, the conclusions depended on cross-sectional statistical analysis. Sharing of beta out-of-frame sequences by twins showed a weaker excess. The abundant beta clonotypes from cord blood had fewer insertions, and memory repertoires had none of this.

The source of this sequence is a newborn girl in good health. The sample was cord blood. This chain joins TRBV6-1 and TRBJ2-3, with D perhaps TRBD2 (7 bases). The CDR3 DNA sequence: TGTGCCAGCTCCGGGGGGCCTTCTAGCACAGATACGCAGTATTTT. The encoded protein is CASSGGPSSTDTQYF.